This TCR beta chain was captured in a study of T cells in Graves' hyperthyroidism and ophthalmopathy. Background on the study: Blood was drawn when the patient was first diagnosed and still untreated.

RNA transcripts provided the source from which TCR beta CDR3 regions were amplified. A set of HTBI primers served as the primers for a first-round RT-PCR of the TCR CDR3. TCRdb fed the multiplex PCR reads into MiXCR, producing one record per CDR3 protein. The sample consists of about 510,000 distinct CDR3 sequences, approximately 15% of them appearing once. This clonotype was counted ten times or more. The TCR sequence derives from a woman aged 40 to 49 with Graves' hyperthyroidism. The sequenced material came from blood.

The CDR3 DNA is TGTGCCAGCATCTCTCGGGAAAACACCGGGGAGCTGTTTTTT. Its protein product is CASISRENTGELFF. The chain is built from TRBV2 and TRBJ2-2; tentative D call: TRBD2 (5 bases). Germline V gene data show CDR1 as SNHLY and CDR2 as FYNNEI. V lost 7 bases and J lost 2, with 11 bases in between. This CDR3 has 14 amino acids. The entire variable domain, with the rest obtained from reference TRBV2 and TRBJ2-2, is as follows: EPEVTQTPSHQVTQMGQEVILRCVPISNHLYFYWYRQILGQKVEFLVSFYNNEISEKSEIFDDQFSVERPDGSNFTLKIRSTKLEDSAMYFCASISRENTGELFFGEGSRLTVL.